One sample yielded the 5 T cell receptor beta chains listed below, sequenced in a study of shared clonotypes between healthy human individuals. Libraries were prepared by immunoSEQ multiplex PCR; TCRdb keeps only in-frame clonotypes and omits some of them. The sample contains 2 million to 3 million clones, more than 85% of which appear only once. Sequenced sample: naive CD4+ T cells from PBMCs. The sample's subset: CD45RA+ positively selected. These receptors originate from a man younger than 30 in good health. Some clones in this sample may be carry-over from other donors' samples.

V usage is TRBV5-1 and J usage is TRBJ2-1; D is unresolved. CDR1 is SGHRS, CDR2 YFSETQ, per germline. The CDR3 spans 11 residues. V dropped 2 bases and J dropped 9 bases, with 6 bases sitting between them. CDR3 DNA sequence: TGCGCCAGCAGCTTAGGTCTTGAGCAGTTCTTC. As protein: CASSLGLEQFF.

V usage is TRBV5-7 and J usage is TRBJ2-7; no firm D call. TRBV5-7 is identified as an open reading frame with a role that is uncertain. V was pared by 5 bases and J by 5 bases, with 20 bases between. The CDR3 length is 15 residues. The CDR3 bases are TGTGCCAGCAGTTGCCAGTTGGGTGGAAACAACGAGCAGTACTTC. Amino acids: CASSCQLGGNNEQYF.

V usage is TRBV19 and J usage is TRBJ2-1; D gene uncertain. The germline V gene encodes CDR1 LNHDA and CDR2 SQIVND (reference sequence). The V and J ends lost 1 base and 4 bases respectively, with 8 bases between them. The CDR3 totals 14 residues. CDR3 sequence: CASSIARLYNEQFF. In DNA, the CDR3 is TGTGCCAGTAGTATAGCCCGCCTTTACAATGAGCAGTTCTTC.

This sequence joins TRBV18 and TRBJ1-1; D is possibly TRBD1 (6 bases). The germline gives CDR1 KGHSH, CDR2 LQKENI. V was pared by 6 bases and J by 4 bases, with 21 bases between. The CDR3 sequence is 16 residues long. The CDR3 DNA is TGTGCCAGCTCGACCAGTCAGGGGCGCTTGGGCACTGAAGCTTTCTTT. Translating gives CASSTSQGRLGTEAFF.

The genes are TRBV4-2 and TRBJ1-6; TRBD1 matches at 7 bases. Per the germline V gene, CDR1 is LGHNA and CDR2 is YNFKEQ. V dropped 6 bases and J dropped 4; count of bases not matched to a gene: 9. The CDR3 loop spans 16 amino acids. This CDR3 is CASSRTGAAYNSPLHF. As DNA, the CDR3 is TGTGCCAGCAGTCGGACAGGAGCCGCTTATAATTCACCCCTCCACTTT.